The clone carrying this T cell receptor (beta chain) has only a few counts. Its antigen is currently unknown. The sample belongs to a study of cytotoxic CD8 clonotypes in ibrutinib-treated CLL. Turning to the study itself: For this cohort, patients were about a dozen relapsed/refractory and under 16 treatment-naive, while about 17 were IGHV unmutated.

Germline V gene data show CDR1 as SEHNR and CDR2 as FQNEAQ (reference sequence). The CDR3 spans 10 residues. Trimming removed 2 bases from V and 7 bases from J, with 1 base in between. The table came from immunoSEQ multiplex PCR; TCRdb's copy has only in-frame clones and leaves some out. This sample has 110,000 to 150,000 clones, with approximately 80% found just once. Overall study findings and caveats: Relative to age-matched healthy donors, clonality at baseline was higher, and it tracked circulating CD8+ T-cell counts.

The TCR originated in a human donor with chronic lymphocytic leukemia. The V gene is TRBV7-9, the J gene TRBJ2-3; no reliable D call. The input for sequencing was PBMCs, taken after 24 months of ibrutinib treatment. CDR3 in DNA: TGTGCCAGCAGCTTATATACGCAGTATTTT. Its protein is CASSLYTQYF.